Listed below are T cell receptor beta chains from one sample, sequenced in a study of blood T cell repertoires in COVID-19. This table comes from immunoSEQ multiplex PCR, and its TCRdb copy is limited to in-frame clones, with some not included. Here the sample spans roughly 150,000 clones, about 86% being singletons. Sample: peripheral blood. These receptor sequences come from a woman between 70 and 85 years old with acute or convalescent COVID-19. Both conserved end residues are part of each CDR3. Fields, in order: J gene, D gene, clone size, V gene, CDR3 DNA, CDR3 protein. D genes are given only for firm matches. Clone size appears in some rows only: once, few, many, or a class for an expanded clone.

TRBJ1-2,TRBD1,-,TRBV3-1/TRBV3-2,TGTGCCAGCAGCCGGAATCCATCCGGGACAGGGGCGTATGGCTACACCTTC,CASSRNPSGTGAYGYTF
TRBJ1-4,TRBD1,-,TRBV19,TGTGCCAGTAGTATAAGCGGACAGGCTAATGAAAAACTGTTTTTT,CASSISGQANEKLFF
TRBJ1-3,-,few,TRBV5-1,TGCGCCAGCAGCTTGGAGCTATCGGGGTTGAGCTCTGGAAACACCATATATTTT,CASSLELSGLSSGNTIYF
TRBJ1-1,TRBD1,-,TRBV7-9,TGTGCCAGCAGCGTACAGGGGGGGAACACTGAAGCTTTCTTT,CASSVQGGNTEAFF
TRBJ1-4,TRBD1,-,TRBV2,TGTGCCAGCAGTTTTTCAGGGGGCTCTAATGAAAAACTGTTTTTT,CASSFSGGSNEKLFF
TRBJ2-4,TRBD2,-,TRBV5-6,TGTGCCAGCAGCCCAACCGGGACTAGCGGCCTGTACTTC,CASSPTGTSGLYF
TRBJ1-6,TRBD1,-,TRBV6-2/TRBV6-3,TGTGCCAGCAGTTACTTTCCCCCCGGGCAGGGGGCTTCACCCCTCCACTTT,CASSYFPPGQGASPLHF
TRBJ2-1,TRBD2,-,TRBV7-9,TGTGCCAGCAGCGAGTCACTAGCGGGGGTTTACAATGAGCAGTTCTTC,CASSESLAGVYNEQFF
TRBJ2-2,TRBD2,once,TRBV5-5,TGTGCCAGCAGCTTGCTAGCGGGGGGGCCCGGCGGGGAGCTGTTTTTT,CASSLLAGGPGGELFF
TRBJ2-7,TRBD2,-,TRBV4-2,TGTGCCAGCAGCCAAGATAACAGCGGGAGGACCAGCTCCTACGAGCAGTACTTC,CASSQDNSGRTSSYEQYF
TRBJ1-5,TRBD1,-,TRBV15,TGTGCCACCAGCAGCTTAGAGGGGGCCCATAGCAATCAGCCCCAGCATTTT,CATSSLEGAHSNQPQHF
TRBJ2-1,TRBD2,-,TRBV7-2,TGTGCCAGCAGCTCTTCTAGCGGGGGGGGGAATGAGCAGTTCTTC,CASSSSSGGGNEQFF
TRBJ1-5,-,-,TRBV7-8,TGTGCCAGCAGCCTCGGAAGGGCAGGGGACGCTCAGCCCCAGCATTTT,CASSLGRAGDAQPQHF
TRBJ2-3,-,-,TRBV7-2,TGTGCCAGCAGCATGGGGCGGAGAAGCACAGATACGCAGTATTTT,CASSMGRRSTDTQYF
TRBJ1-2,-,once,TRBV18,TGTGCCAGCTCACCAGGAGATAACTATGGCTACACCTTC,CASSPGDNYGYTF
TRBJ1-2,-,-,TRBV24-1,TGTGCCACCAGTGATTTCAGTTTCTATGGCTACACCTTC,CATSDFSFYGYTF
TRBJ2-3,TRBD2,-,TRBV7-2,TGTGCCAGCAGGATCGGGGGGGGCGTATTCAGCACAGATACGCAGTATTTT,CASRIGGGVFSTDTQYF
TRBJ2-7,-,-,TRBV29-1,TGCAGCGTTGAAGGGAGTAGCACCTACGAGCAGTACTTC,CSVEGSSTYEQYF
TRBJ1-1,-,-,TRBV6-5,TGTGCCAGCATGCCAGGGGATCCCTTAACTGAAGCTTTCTTT,CASMPGDPLTEAFF
TRBJ2-7,-,-,TRBV3-1/TRBV3-2,TGTGCCAGCAGCCAAGATTCGGCAGGTCAACCGACCTACGAGCAGTACTTC,CASSQDSAGQPTYEQYF
TRBJ1-2,-,-,TRBV4-3,TGCGCCAGCAGCCGCAAGAAGGAAGGGCCGGGGAACTATGGCTACACCTTC,CASSRKKEGPGNYGYTF
TRBJ1-2,-,-,TRBV18,TGTGCCAGCTCGCCTACTCCCCCAAACAGGGCCGGGAATGGCTACACCTTC,CASSPTPPNRAGNGYTF
TRBJ2-7,-,-,TRBV5-1,TGCGCCAGCAGCTTGAGGCAGGGGAACTACGAGCAGTACTTC,CASSLRQGNYEQYF
TRBJ2-6,-,-,TRBV7-8,TGTGCCAGCAGCCAACGGACAGAAAAAACAAACTCTGGGGCCAACGTCCTGACTTTC,CASSQRTEKTNSGANVLTF
TRBJ1-5,-,few,TRBV30,TGTGCCTGGAGCCGCCAGGAGGATCAGCCCCAGCATTTT,CAWSRQEDQPQHF
TRBJ1-2,-,-,TRBV7-2,TGTGCCAGCAGCTTAGGAGTACAGGGCTATGGCTACACCTTC,CASSLGVQGYGYTF
TRBJ1-5,-,-,TRBV6-5,TGTGCCAGCATTCAGACAGATAGCAATCAGCCCCAGCATTTT,CASIQTDSNQPQHF
TRBJ2-1,TRBD2,-,TRBV28,TGTGCCAGCAGTGCGAGACTAGCGGGAGTTTACAATGAGCAGTTCTTC,CASSARLAGVYNEQFF
TRBJ1-5,TRBD1,-,TRBV19,TGTGCCAGTAGTATAGACAGGGGGCTTAATCAGCCCCAGCATTTT,CASSIDRGLNQPQHF
TRBJ2-5,TRBD1,-,TRBV9,TGTGCCAGCAGCGTAGGGCCAGGGGGCTTAGAGACCCAGTACTTC,CASSVGPGGLETQYF
TRBJ1-5,TRBD1,-,TRBV7-2,TGTGCCAGCAGCCCACAGACAGGGAACATCCAGCCCCAGCATTTT,CASSPQTGNIQPQHF